Listed below are T cell receptor beta chains from one sample, sequenced in a study of blood T cells in healthy people across ages. From the 5' RACE reads, TCRdb called clonotypes with MiXCR, one entry per CDR3 protein. Here the sample spans about 840,000 distinct CDR3 sequences, 29% being singletons. These data were likewise used in another study, on T cells of mothers and their children.

Sequenced: blood. The receptors derive from a woman in her thirties or forties in good health. CDR3s include the opening cysteine and the closing phenylalanine or tryptophan. A D gene is named only where the DNA matches it firmly. Clone size is not always given. Where it is, it says once, few, many or a class for expanded clones.

V gene: TRBV7-9; J gene: TRBJ2-3; clone size: NA; D gene: TRBD1; CDR3 DNA: TGTGCCAGCAGCTTGGGACAGGGGAGAAGTTGGACAGATGCGCAGTATTTT; CDR3 protein: CASSLGQGRSWTDAQYF
V gene: TRBV12-3/TRBV12-4; J gene: TRBJ2-7; clone size: many; D gene: TRBD1; CDR3 DNA: TGTGCCAGCAGTTTAACTTACCCGGGACAGGGTTACGAGCAGTACTTC; CDR3 protein: CASSLTYPGQGYEQYF
V gene: TRBV6-1; J gene: TRBJ2-7; clone size: NA; D gene: NA; CDR3 DNA: TGCGCCAGCAGTGATGGAGACACTTTGGAGCAGTACTTC; CDR3 protein: CASSDGDTLEQYF
V gene: TRBV6-5; J gene: TRBJ2-7; clone size: NA; D gene: NA; CDR3 DNA: TGTGCCGGCAGTTGGGGGACCCTCTACGAGCAGTACTTC; CDR3 protein: CAGSWGTLYEQYF
V gene: TRBV5-1; J gene: TRBJ2-5; clone size: NA; D gene: NA; CDR3 DNA: TGCGCCAGCAGCTTGGGGAGTACCGGATCGTGGGAGACCCAGTACTTC; CDR3 protein: CASSLGSTGSWETQYF
V gene: TRBV20-1; J gene: TRBJ2-1; clone size: NA; D gene: TRBD2; CDR3 DNA: TGCAGTGCTAGAGAGGTAGCGGGGCTTATCAATGAGCAGTTCTTC; CDR3 protein: CSAREVAGLINEQFF
V gene: TRBV6-5; J gene: TRBJ1-2; clone size: NA; D gene: NA; CDR3 DNA: TGTGCCAGCACCGGAGACGTGGCAGCCTATGGCTACACCTTC; CDR3 protein: CASTGDVAAYGYTF
V gene: TRBV29-1; J gene: TRBJ1-2; clone size: NA; D gene: TRBD1; CDR3 DNA: TGCAGCGCGCCCGGGGCGGGACAGGGGGCCATACCTTCGCTCTATGGCTACACCTTC; CDR3 protein: CSAPGAGQGAIPSLYGYTF
V gene: TRBV4-1; J gene: TRBJ1-1; clone size: NA; D gene: TRBD1; CDR3 DNA: TGCGCCAGCAGCCCGAAGTCAGGGGGGGGAGTGGGGACTGAAGCTTTCTTT; CDR3 protein: CASSPKSGGGVGTEAFF
V gene: TRBV27; J gene: TRBJ1-1; clone size: few; D gene: NA; CDR3 DNA: TGTGCCAGCAGAACTTACAGCGCTGAAGCTTTCTTT; CDR3 protein: CASRTYSAEAFF
V gene: TRBV6-2/TRBV6-3; J gene: TRBJ2-7; clone size: few; D gene: TRBD2; CDR3 DNA: TGTGCCAGCAGTTCTAGCGGGGTCCCACTCGAGCAGTACTTC; CDR3 protein: CASSSSGVPLEQYF
V gene: TRBV20-1; J gene: TRBJ2-7; clone size: NA; D gene: NA; CDR3 DNA: TGCAGTGCTAGCACGGCACATTACGAGCAGTACTTC; CDR3 protein: CSASTAHYEQYF
V gene: TRBV5-6; J gene: TRBJ2-1; clone size: NA; D gene: NA; CDR3 DNA: TGTCCCAGCAGCTTGCCAGGGCCCTACAATGAGCAGTTCTTC; CDR3 protein: CPSSLPGPYNEQFF
V gene: TRBV27; J gene: TRBJ1-2; clone size: few; D gene: NA; CDR3 DNA: TGTGCCAGCAGTTATACTCAGGGGAACTATGGCTACACCTTC; CDR3 protein: CASSYTQGNYGYTF
V gene: TRBV12-3/TRBV12-4; J gene: TRBJ1-5; clone size: NA; D gene: NA; CDR3 DNA: TGTGCCAGCAGGAAGACGGAGTATCAGCCCCAGCATTTT; CDR3 protein: CASRKTEYQPQHF
V gene: TRBV18; J gene: TRBJ1-1; clone size: many; D gene: TRBD1; CDR3 DNA: TGTGCCAGCTCACCGTTCGGACAGGCCGAGAACACTGAAGCTTTCTTT; CDR3 protein: CASSPFGQAENTEAFF
V gene: TRBV10-3; J gene: TRBJ2-7; clone size: NA; D gene: TRBD1; CDR3 DNA: TGTGCCACAGAAGGGACAGGGGTCGGCTACGAGCAGTACTTC; CDR3 protein: CATEGTGVGYEQYF
V gene: TRBV7-2; J gene: TRBJ1-1; clone size: NA; D gene: TRBD1; CDR3 DNA: TGTGCCAGCAGCTCGCAGACAGGGGGAGTCACTGAAGCTTTCTTT; CDR3 protein: CASSSQTGGVTEAFF
V gene: TRBV9; J gene: TRBJ1-1; clone size: few; D gene: TRBD1; CDR3 DNA: TGTGCCAGCAGCCCCGGGACAGGGGGCCGGAACACTGAAGCTTTCTTT; CDR3 protein: CASSPGTGGRNTEAFF
V gene: TRBV7-9; J gene: TRBJ2-5; clone size: few; D gene: TRBD2; CDR3 DNA: TGTGCCAGCAGCTTCCCGTCTAGCGGGGGAAAAGAGACCCAGTACTTC; CDR3 protein: CASSFPSSGGKETQYF